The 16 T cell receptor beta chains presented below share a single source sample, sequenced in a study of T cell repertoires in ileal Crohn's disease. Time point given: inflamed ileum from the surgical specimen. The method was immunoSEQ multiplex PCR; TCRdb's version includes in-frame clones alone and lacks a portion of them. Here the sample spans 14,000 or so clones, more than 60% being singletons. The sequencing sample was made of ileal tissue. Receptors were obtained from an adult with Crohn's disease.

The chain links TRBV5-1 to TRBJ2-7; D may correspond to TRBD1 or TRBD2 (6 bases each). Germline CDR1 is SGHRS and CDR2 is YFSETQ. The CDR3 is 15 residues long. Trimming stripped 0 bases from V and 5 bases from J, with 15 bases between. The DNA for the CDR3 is TGCGCCAGCAGCTTGGTGGGGGGCCTGGTCCACGAGCAGTACTTC. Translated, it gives CASSLVGGLVHEQYF.

CDR3 DNA: TGCGCCAGCAGCTTCGGGTCTCTTTCCTCCCCAATCTCCTACGAGCAGTACTTC. It encodes CASSFGSLSSPISYEQYF. The chain carries TRBV5-1 and TRBJ2-7; D unresolved. Trimming left V 2 bases short and J 0 bases short, with 21 bases between. The CDR3 covers 18 residues. CDR1 is SGHRS and CDR2 is YFSETQ in the germline V gene.

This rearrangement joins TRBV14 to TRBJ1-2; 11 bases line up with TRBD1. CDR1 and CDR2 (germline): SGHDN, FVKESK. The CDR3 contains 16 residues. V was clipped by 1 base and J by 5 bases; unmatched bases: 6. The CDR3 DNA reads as TGTGCCAGCAGCCAAGGATCCGGGACAGGGGGGTATGGCTACACCTTC. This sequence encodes CASSQGSGTGGYGYTF.

The CDR3 coding sequence is TGTGCCAGCTCACCCCAAGCGGGCATCGGAACTGAAGCTTTCTTT. This encodes CASSPQAGIGTEAFF. This chain joins TRBV18 and TRBJ1-1, with D unclear. CDR3 length equals 15 residues. Germline V CDR1 and CDR2: KGHSH, LQKENI. V was trimmed by 3 bases and J by 5 bases, leaving 16 bases between them. Variable domain in full (rest from reference TRBV18 and TRBJ1-1): NAGVMQNPRHLVRRRGQEARLRCSPMKGHSHVYWYRQLPEEGLKFMVYLQKENIIDESGMPKERFSAEFPKEGPSILRIQQVVRGDSAAYFCASSPQAGIGTEAFFGQGTRLTVV.

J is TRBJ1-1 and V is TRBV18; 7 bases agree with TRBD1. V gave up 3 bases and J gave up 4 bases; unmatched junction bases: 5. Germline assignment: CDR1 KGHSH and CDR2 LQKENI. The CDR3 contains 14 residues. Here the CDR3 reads CASSPTGLGTEAFF. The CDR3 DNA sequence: TGTGCCAGCTCACCGACAGGGTTGGGCACTGAAGCTTTCTTT.

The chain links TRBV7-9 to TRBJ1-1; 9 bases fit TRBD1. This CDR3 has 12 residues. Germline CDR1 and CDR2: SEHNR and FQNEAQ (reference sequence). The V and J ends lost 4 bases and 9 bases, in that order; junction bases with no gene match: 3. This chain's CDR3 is CASSWDRAKAFF. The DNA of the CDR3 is TGTGCCAGCAGCTGGGACAGGGCAAAAGCTTTCTTT.

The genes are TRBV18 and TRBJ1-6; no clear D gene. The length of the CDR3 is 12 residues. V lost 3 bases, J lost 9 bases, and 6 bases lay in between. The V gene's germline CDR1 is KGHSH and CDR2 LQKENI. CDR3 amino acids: CASSPSVSPLHF. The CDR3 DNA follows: TGTGCCAGCTCACCCTCGGTTTCACCCCTCCACTTT.

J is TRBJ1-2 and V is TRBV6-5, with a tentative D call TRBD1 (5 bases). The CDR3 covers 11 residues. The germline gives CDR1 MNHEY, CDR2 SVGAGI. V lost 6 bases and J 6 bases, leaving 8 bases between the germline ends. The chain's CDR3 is CASRWGNGYTF. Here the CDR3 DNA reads TGTGCCAGCAGATGGGGGAATGGCTACACCTTC.

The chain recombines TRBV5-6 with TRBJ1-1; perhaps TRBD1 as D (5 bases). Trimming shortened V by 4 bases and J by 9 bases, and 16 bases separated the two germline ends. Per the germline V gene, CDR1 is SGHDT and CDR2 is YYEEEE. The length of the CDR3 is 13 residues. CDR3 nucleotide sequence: TGTGCCAGCAGCCCTGAGACAAGGGGTAAAGCTTTCTTT. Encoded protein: CASSPETRGKAFF.

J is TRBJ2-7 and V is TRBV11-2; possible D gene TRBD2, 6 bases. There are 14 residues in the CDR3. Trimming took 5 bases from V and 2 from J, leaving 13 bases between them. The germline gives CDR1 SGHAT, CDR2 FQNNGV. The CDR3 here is CASSQPAGPYEQYF. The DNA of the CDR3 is TGTGCCAGCAGCCAGCCCGCGGGGCCCTACGAGCAGTACTTC.

The CDR3 DNA reads TGTGCCATCAGGGGGTCGGAGCAAGAGACCCAGTACTTC. It encodes CAIRGSEQETQYF. The J gene is TRBJ2-5, the V gene TRBV10-3, with D uncertain. The CDR3 is made up of 13 amino acids. V gave up 6 bases and J gave up 2 bases, with 10 bases separating them. Germline loops: CDR1 ENHRY, CDR2 SYGVKD.

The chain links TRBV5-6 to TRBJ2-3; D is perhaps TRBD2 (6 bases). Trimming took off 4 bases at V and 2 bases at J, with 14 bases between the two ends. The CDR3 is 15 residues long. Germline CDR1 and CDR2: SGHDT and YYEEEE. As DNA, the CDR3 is TGTGCCAGCAGCCGGAGGGGCAGGCTCACAGATACGCAGTATTTT. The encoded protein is CASSRRGRLTDTQYF.

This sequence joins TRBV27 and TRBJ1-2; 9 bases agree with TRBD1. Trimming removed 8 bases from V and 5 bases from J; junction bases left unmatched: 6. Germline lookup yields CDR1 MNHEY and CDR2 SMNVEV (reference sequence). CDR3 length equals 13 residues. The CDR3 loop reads CASGAGTGYGYTF. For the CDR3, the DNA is TGTGCCAGCGGTGCCGGGACAGGGTATGGCTACACCTTC.

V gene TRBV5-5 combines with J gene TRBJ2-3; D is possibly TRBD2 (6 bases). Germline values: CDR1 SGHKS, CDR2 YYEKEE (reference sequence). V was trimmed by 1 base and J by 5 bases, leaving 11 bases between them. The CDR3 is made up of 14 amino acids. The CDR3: CASSLIGGRDTQYF. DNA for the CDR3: TGTGCCAGCAGCTTGATCGGGGGAAGAGATACGCAGTATTTT.

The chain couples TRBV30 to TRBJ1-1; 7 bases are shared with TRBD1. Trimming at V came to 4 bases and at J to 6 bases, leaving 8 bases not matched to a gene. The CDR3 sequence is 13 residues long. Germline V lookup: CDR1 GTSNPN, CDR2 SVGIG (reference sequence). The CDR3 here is CAWKKQGRPEAFF. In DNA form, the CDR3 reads TGTGCCTGGAAGAAACAGGGGCGGCCTGAAGCTTTCTTT. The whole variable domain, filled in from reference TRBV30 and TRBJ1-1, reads SQTIHQWPATLVQPVGSPLSLECTVEGTSNPNLYWYRQAAGRGLQLLFYSVGIGQISSEVPQNLSASRPQDRQFILSSKKLLLSDSGFYLCAWKKQGRPEAFFGQGTRLTVV.

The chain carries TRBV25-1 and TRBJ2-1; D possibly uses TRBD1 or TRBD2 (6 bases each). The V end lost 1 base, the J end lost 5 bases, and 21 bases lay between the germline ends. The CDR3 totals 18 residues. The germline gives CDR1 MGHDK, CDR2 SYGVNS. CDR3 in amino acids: CASSELRGVGGANNEQFF. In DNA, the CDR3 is TGTGCCAGCAGTGAATTGCGGGGCGTAGGGGGAGCTAACAATGAGCAGTTCTTC.